Below, 3 T cell receptor beta chains from the same sample are listed, as sequenced in a study of cytomegalovirus exposure and HLA in healthy donors. Primers included in the PCR were 60 Vbeta and 13 Jbeta primers. TCRdb's copy holds only in-frame clones and misses some; the assay was immunoSEQ multiplex PCR. Of about 180,000 clones listed, around 75% are singletons. Sequencing used PBMCs. Every receptor here comes from a male donor in good health and CMV-seronegative.

This sequence joins TRBV28 and TRBJ2-1; perhaps TRBD1 as D (6 bases). V was cut by 5 bases and J by 8 bases, with 19 bases left in between. The CDR3 runs to 15 residues. CDR1 and CDR2 (germline): MDHEN, SYDVKM. CDR3 sequence: CASSRNGQGTDEQFF. Here the CDR3 DNA reads TGTGCCAGCAGTCGAAACGGGCAGGGGACCGATGAGCAGTTCTTC.

The V and J genes are TRBV6-6 and TRBJ1-5, with no clear D. Germline V gene sequence: CDR1 MNHNY, CDR2 SVGAGI (reference sequence). The CDR3 is 12 amino acids. Trimming removed 6 bases from V and 7 bases from J, with 10 bases in between. The CDR3 spells CASRTDQQPQHF. The CDR3 nucleotides read TGTGCCAGCAGAACAGATCAACAGCCCCAGCATTTT.

The chain couples TRBV19 to TRBJ2-1; tentatively, D is TRBD1 (5 bases). Between the trimmed V and J ends, which lost 5 bases and 4 bases, there was a span of 9 bases. The CDR3 runs to 13 residues. The germline gives CDR1 LNHDA, CDR2 SQIVND (reference sequence). CDR3 bases: TGTGCCAGTAGTTTACAGGTGTACAATGAGCAGTTCTTC. It translates to CASSLQVYNEQFF.